This TCR beta chain was profiled in a study of read filtering for tumor transcriptome and immune sequencing. Overall study results and limits: Without single-read clonotypes, shared clonotype proportions correlated more between IR-seq and RNA-seq.

Germline V gene lookup returns CDR1 SEHNR and CDR2 FQNEAQ (reference sequence). The length of the CDR3 is 14 residues. Trimming at V came to 5 bases and at J to 3 bases, leaving 7 bases not matched to a gene. This clonotype was seen repeatedly, ten times or more. Its antigen is undetermined. Molecular barcoded adaptors covering alpha/delta and beta/gamma chains were used on 400 ng RNA. One entry per CDR3 protein results from TCRdb running MiXCR on the reads. The repertoire has roughly 38,000 distinct CDR3 sequences, 10% to 15% of them found once; the top ten carry approximately 28%. Every patient had bone marrow sampled while the disease was active.

The sample was a population of CD138-negative cells sorted from bone marrow. The receptor's source is a donor at least 40 years old with multiple myeloma. The chain employs TRBV7-9 and TRBJ2-7, with 7 positions matching TRBD2. Here the CDR3 DNA reads TGTGCCAGCAGCCCGGGACTAAGTCGCTACGAGCAGTACTTC. It codes for CASSPGLSRYEQYF.